This TCR beta chain was observed in a study of T-cell memory formation after mild COVID-19. Points on this clonotype: As yet, its antigen is unknown.

The CDR3 contains 15 residues. Trimming left V 0 bases short and J 6 bases short, with 12 bases between. Looked up from germline, CDR1 is LGHNA and CDR2 is YSLEER. TCRdb independently ran MiXCR on the 5' RACE reads; one entry per CDR3 protein. The sample holds 250,000 to 300,000 distinct CDR3 sequences, 15% to 20% seen once. Study-level results: Clones that got smaller from day 15 to 85 had even CD4/CD8, while clones growing later tipped toward CD4+.

This chain links TRBV4-3 with TRBJ1-5; D might be TRBD1 (6 bases). The TCR was taken from a man younger than 30 who had mild COVID-19 (a few samples of this study predate the infection). Cell type and time point are not known. Sequencing was performed on PBMCs or a T cell subset sorted from them (not recorded which). CDR3 loop: CASSQDSGAGQPQHF. The CDR3 nucleotides read TGCGCCAGCAGCCAAGATTCAGGGGCGGGTCAGCCCCAGCATTTT.